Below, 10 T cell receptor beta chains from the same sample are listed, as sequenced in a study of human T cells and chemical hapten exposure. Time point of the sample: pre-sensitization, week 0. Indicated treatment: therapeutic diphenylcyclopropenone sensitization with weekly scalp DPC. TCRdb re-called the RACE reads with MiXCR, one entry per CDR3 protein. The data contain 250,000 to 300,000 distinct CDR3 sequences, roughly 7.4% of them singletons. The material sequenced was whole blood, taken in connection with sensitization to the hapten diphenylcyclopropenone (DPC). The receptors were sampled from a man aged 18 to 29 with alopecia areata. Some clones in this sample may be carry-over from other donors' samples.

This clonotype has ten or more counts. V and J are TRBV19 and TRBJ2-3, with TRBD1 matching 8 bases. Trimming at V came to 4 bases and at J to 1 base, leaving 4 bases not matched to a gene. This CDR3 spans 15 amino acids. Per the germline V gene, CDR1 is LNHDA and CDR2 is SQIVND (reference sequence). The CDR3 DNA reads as TGTGCCAGTAGTACCAGGGGGCTCGGCACAGATACGCAGTATTTT. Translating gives CASSTRGLGTDTQYF.

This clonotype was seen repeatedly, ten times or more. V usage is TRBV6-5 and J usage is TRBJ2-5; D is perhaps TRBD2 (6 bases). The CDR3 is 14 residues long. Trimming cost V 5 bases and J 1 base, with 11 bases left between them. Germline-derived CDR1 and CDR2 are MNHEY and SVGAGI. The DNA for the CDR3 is TGTGCCAGCAGTCGGGAGCGAGGCCAAGAGACCCAGTACTTC. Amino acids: CASSRERGQETQYF.

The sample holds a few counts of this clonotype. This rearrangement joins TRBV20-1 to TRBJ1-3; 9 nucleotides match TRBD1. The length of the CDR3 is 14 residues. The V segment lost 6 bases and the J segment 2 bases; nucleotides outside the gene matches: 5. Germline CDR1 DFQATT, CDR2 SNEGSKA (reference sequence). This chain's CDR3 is CSAPRTGAGNTIYF. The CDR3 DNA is TGCAGTGCACCACGGACAGGGGCTGGAAACACCATATATTTT.

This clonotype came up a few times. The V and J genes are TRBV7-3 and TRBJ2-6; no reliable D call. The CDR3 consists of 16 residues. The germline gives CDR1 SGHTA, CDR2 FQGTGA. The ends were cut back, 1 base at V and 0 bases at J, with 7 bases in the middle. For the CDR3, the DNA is TGTGCCAGCAGCTTAAGAGGTCCCTCTGGGGCCAACGTCCTGACTTTC. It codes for CASSLRGPSGANVLTF.

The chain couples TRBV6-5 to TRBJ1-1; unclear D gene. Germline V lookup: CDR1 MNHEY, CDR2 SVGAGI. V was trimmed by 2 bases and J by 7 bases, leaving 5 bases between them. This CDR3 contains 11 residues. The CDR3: CASSYADEAFF. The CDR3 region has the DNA TGTGCCAGCAGTTACGCGGATGAAGCTTTCTTT.

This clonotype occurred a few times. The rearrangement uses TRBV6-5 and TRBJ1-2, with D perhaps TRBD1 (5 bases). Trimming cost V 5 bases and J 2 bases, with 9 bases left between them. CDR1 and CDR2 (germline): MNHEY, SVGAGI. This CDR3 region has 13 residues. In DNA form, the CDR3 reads TGTGCCAGCAGTGGGACGGTGAACTATGGCTACACCTTC. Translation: CASSGTVNYGYTF.

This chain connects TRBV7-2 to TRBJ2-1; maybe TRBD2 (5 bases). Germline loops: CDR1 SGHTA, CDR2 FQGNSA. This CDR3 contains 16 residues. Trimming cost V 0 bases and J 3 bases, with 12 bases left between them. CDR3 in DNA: TGTGCCAGCAGCTTAGCGGCTAGCCGAAACTACAATGAGCAGTTCTTC. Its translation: CASSLAASRNYNEQFF.

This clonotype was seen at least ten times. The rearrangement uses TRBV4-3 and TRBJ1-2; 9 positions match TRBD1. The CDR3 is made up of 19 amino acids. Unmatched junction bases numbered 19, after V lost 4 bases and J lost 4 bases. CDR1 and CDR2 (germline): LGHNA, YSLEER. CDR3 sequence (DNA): TGCGCCAGCAGCCTATTAATAGGGACAGGGCTTGCCCCCCTCTATGGCTACACCTTC. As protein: CASSLLIGTGLAPLYGYTF.

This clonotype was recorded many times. CDR3 amino acids: CASSLMTGMNTEAFF. Written as DNA, the CDR3 is TGTGCCAGCAGCCTCATGACAGGGATGAACACTGAAGCTTTCTTT. This chain links TRBV7-3 with TRBJ1-1; 7 bases match TRBD1. This CDR3 is built from 15 residues. The ends lost 5 bases at V and 0 bases at J; junction bases unmatched: 6. The germline CDR1 and CDR2 sequences are SGHTA and FQGTGA.

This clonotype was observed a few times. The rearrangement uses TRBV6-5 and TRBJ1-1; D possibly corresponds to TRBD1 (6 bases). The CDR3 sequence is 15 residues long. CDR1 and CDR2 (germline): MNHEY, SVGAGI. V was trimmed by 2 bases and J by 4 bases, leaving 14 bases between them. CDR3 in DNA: TGTGCCAGCAGTTACACTTCCTTGGGGGCCACTGAAGCTTTCTTT. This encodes CASSYTSLGATEAFF.